This T cell receptor (beta chain) was recovered during a study of cytomegalovirus exposure and HLA in healthy donors. J gave up 3 bases and V 5 bases, and 2 bases lay outside the gene matches. This CDR3 comprises 16 residues. In germline, CDR1 is PRHDT, CDR2 FYEKMQ (reference sequence). A multiplex PCR was run with 60 Vbeta primers and 13 Jbeta primers. Clones were sequenced by immunoSEQ multiplex PCR, and TCRdb holds only the in-frame ones, with some missing. The data show hundreds of thousands of clones, with 60% to 80% seen just once and under 2% held by the top ten. This rearrangement joins TRBV13 to TRBJ2-3; TRBD2 matches at 16 bases. Sample: PBMCs. This TCR was recovered from a woman aged 25 to 39 in good health and CMV-seronegative. This CDR3 reads CASSVGLAGGTDTQYF. DNA for the CDR3: TGTGCCAGCAGCGTGGGACTAGCGGGGGGGACAGATACGCAGTATTTT.